This TCR beta chain was recovered during a study of blood T cell repertoires in COVID-19 (dated by TCRdb to 2019 to 2021). With respect to the entire study: Samples from collaborators originated in the United States, Italy and Spain and spanned both the acute and convalescent phases of COVID-19. A freely available public database, intended as a resource for researchers studying the immune response to SARS-CoV-2, is where the repertoires were released. HLA class I and class II types, where available, came from metadata supplied by the sample provider rather than from assay-based typing. The material from the prospective study consisted of cDNA or gDNA derived from T cells, B-cell-depleted T cells, or PBMCs. Subjects who had been exposed to COVID-19, were actively infected with it, or had recovered from it provided the deeply sampled blood TCRbeta repertoires that made up the dataset. Nearly every sample came with metadata listing a de-identified subject ID, COVID-19 status, age in years and sex. The samples were drawn from two sources: the first 160 participants of the ongoing ImmuneRACE study, and 1,000 to 1,500 subjects contributed by 6 global collaborators.

Here is what the overall study found, with its caveats: How much clinical and demographic metadata was included differed by source and by participant, and the metadata was provided uncurated.

Collaborating institutions collected whole blood in K2EDTA tubes following their own protocols. For TCRbeta analysis, collaborators shipped samples in one of three forms: frozen whole blood, isolated PBMCs, or DNA extracted from either of those sample types. The germline V gene supplies CDR1 SGHDT and CDR2 YYEEEE. Its CDR3 holds 15 amino acids, cysteine through phenylalanine. Only CDR3 DNA is held: 45 bases, read in frame from base 1. Germline trimming: 4 bases from V, 3 bases from J; junction bases outside gene matches: 9. Details on this clone: The antigen this receptor binds is unknown. The sample holds no much larger clone one base away, and base qualities are not on file.

The immunoSEQ Assay, a bias-controlled multiplex PCR, was used to amplify TCRbeta CDR3 regions from genomic DNA. The original pipeline was this. The number of nucleated cells in each sample was estimated by amplification of reference gene primers within the assay. Sequence reads were collapsed and filtered to measure the absolute abundance of every unique TCRbeta CDR3 rearrangement. For each sample, productive Simpson clonality was calculated as the square root of Simpson's diversity index across productive rearrangements. TCRdb carries this immuneACCESS record with in-frame sequences only. Its versions omit some clonotypes, under half of them owing to an unresolved V gene in the studies checked, with the rest unexplained. V, J and clone size were drawn from that table, and D and trimming were deduced from the DNA. This sample lists some 400,000 clones; 85% to 90% were detected once. Around 7% of the sample belongs to the ten largest clones.

The rearrangement joined TRBV5-6 to TRBJ1-2, with TRBD1 identical over 7 junction bases. This clonotype was sampled from a man younger than 35 with active or convalescent COVID-19. Sequencing input: peripheral blood. The CDR3: CASSDRQGKDYGYTF. The DNA reads TGTGCCAGCAGCGACCGACAGGGAAAGGACTATGGCTACACCTTC.